These T cell receptor beta chains were read from a single sample in a study of T cell responses to AZD1222 COVID-19 vaccine. TCRdb keeps only in-frame clones here, not all; method: immunoSEQ multiplex PCR. Of 180,000 or so clones listed, approximately 92% are singletons. The sequencing used peripheral blood, collected 28 days after the second dose of the MenACWY control vaccine. These receptors all come from an adult who received the MenACWY meningococcal vaccine as a control. Both conserved end residues are part of each CDR3. D genes are given only for firm matches. Part of the rows lack a size; the others show once, few, many or a class for expanded clones.

clone size	J gene	D gene	V gene	CDR3 protein	CDR3 DNA
NA	TRBJ1-1	NA	TRBV6-6	CASRQANTEAFF	TGTGCCAGCAGACAGGCGAACACTGAAGCTTTCTTT
NA	TRBJ1-1	TRBD1	TRBV11-2	CASSSRRQGSTEAFF	TGTGCCAGCAGCTCTAGGAGACAGGGGTCCACTGAAGCTTTCTTT
NA	TRBJ2-1	NA	TRBV6-5	CASRFPSGDNEQFF	TGTGCCAGCCGATTCCCCTCCGGGGACAATGAGCAGTTCTTC
NA	TRBJ2-3	NA	TRBV2	CASRRGGDTQYF	TGTGCCAGCAGAAGGGGAGGAGATACGCAGTATTTT
NA	TRBJ1-5	NA	TRBV5-8	CASSFGDQPQHF	TGTGCCAGCAGCTTCGGGGATCAGCCCCAGCATTTT
once	TRBJ2-3	TRBD2	TRBV6-5	CASSLLAGGTDTQYF	TGTGCCAGCAGCCTACTAGCGGGAGGCACAGATACGCAGTATTTT
NA	TRBJ2-4	NA	TRBV3-1/TRBV3-2	CASSPTGVTKNIQYF	TGTGCCAGCAGCCCCACTGGGGTGACCAAAAACATTCAGTACTTC
NA	TRBJ1-3	NA	TRBV30	CAWSVQGLNSGNTIYF	TGTGCCTGGAGTGTACAGGGTCTGAACTCTGGAAACACCATATATTTT
NA	TRBJ2-5	NA	TRBV11-3	CASRPASGYF	TGTGCCAGCAGGCCCGCCTCTGGGTACTTC
NA	TRBJ1-4	TRBD1	TRBV4-2	CASSPYTGVTWEKLFF	TGTGCCAGCAGCCCGTATACAGGGGTGACTTGGGAAAAACTGTTTTTT
few	TRBJ1-1	NA	TRBV7-2	CASSSYGATGTEAFF	TGTGCCAGCAGCTCCTATGGGGCGACGGGAACTGAAGCTTTCTTT
NA	TRBJ2-7	TRBD1	TRBV29-1	CSASGTGFHEQYF	TGCAGCGCATCCGGGACAGGGTTCCACGAGCAGTACTTC
NA	TRBJ2-5	TRBD2	TRBV28	CASSSGGPKETQYF	TGTGCCAGCTCTAGCGGGGGGCCAAAAGAGACCCAGTACTTC
NA	TRBJ2-7	NA	TRBV18	CASSPPSQSYEQYF	TGTGCCAGCTCACCACCGAGTCAGTCCTACGAGCAGTACTTC
few	TRBJ1-2	NA	TRBV3-1/TRBV3-2	CASSQGGPINYGYTF	TGTGCCAGCAGCCAAGGGGGCCCGATTAACTATGGCTACACCTTC
NA	TRBJ1-1	NA	TRBV19	CASIPHENTEAFF	TGTGCCAGTATCCCACACGAGAACACTGAAGCTTTCTTT
NA	TRBJ2-1	NA	TRBV6-6	CASSRQTGSSYNEQFF	TGTGCCAGCAGCCGCCAAACTGGGAGCTCCTACAATGAGCAGTTCTTC
NA	TRBJ1-1	TRBD1	TRBV7-7	CASSLVQLDRVAEAFF	TGTGCTAGCAGCTTAGTCCAATTAGACAGGGTGGCTGAAGCTTTCTTT
NA	TRBJ1-1	NA	TRBV18	CASSPPTGPSTEAFF	TGTGCCAGCTCACCTCCGACGGGGCCATCCACTGAAGCTTTCTTT
NA	TRBJ2-6	NA	TRBV30	CACPRGAGANVLTF	TGTGCCTGTCCACGGGGCGCCGGGGCCAACGTCCTGACTTTC
NA	TRBJ2-7	TRBD2	TRBV28	CASRTPSGGYYEQYF	TGTGCCAGCCGCACGCCGAGCGGGGGGTATTACGAGCAGTACTTC
NA	TRBJ2-3	NA	TRBV7-2	CASSATSTDTQYF	TGTGCCAGCAGCGCTACTAGCACAGATACGCAGTATTTT
NA	TRBJ2-7	NA	TRBV7-2	CASSLTAFTSYEQYF	TGTGCCAGCAGCTTAACGGCTTTCACCTCCTACGAGCAGTACTTC
once	TRBJ2-1	NA	TRBV29-1	CSVEERFLGHEQFF	TGCAGCGTTGAAGAGAGATTTTTGGGCCATGAGCAGTTCTTC
NA	TRBJ1-5	NA	TRBV5-1	CASSLEPGSRQPQHF	TGCGCCAGCAGCTTGGAACCAGGGTCGCGGCAGCCCCAGCATTTT
once	TRBJ1-1	NA	TRBV6-2/TRBV6-3	CASSYPYGVLSTEAFF	TGTGCCAGCAGTTACCCGTACGGGGTACTGAGCACTGAAGCTTTCTTT
NA	TRBJ1-1	TRBD1	TRBV7-9	CASSSRTGGMNTEAFF	TGTGCCAGCAGCTCCCGGACAGGGGGCATGAACACTGAAGCTTTCTTT
NA	TRBJ2-3	NA	TRBV10-1	CASSDAPVSDTQYF	TGCGCCAGCAGTGATGCACCAGTCTCAGATACGCAGTATTTT
NA	TRBJ2-3	NA	TRBV7-3	CASSDGWTRASTDTQYF	TGTGCCAGCAGCGATGGGTGGACTCGTGCTAGCACAGATACGCAGTATTTT
NA	TRBJ1-2	TRBD1	TRBV19	CASGPGQGYGYTF	TGTGCCAGTGGCCCGGGACAGGGTTATGGCTACACCTTC
NA	TRBJ1-5	TRBD1	TRBV6-5	CASKNRGSGNQPQHF	TGTGCCAGCAAGAACAGGGGGTCAGGCAATCAGCCCCAGCATTTT
NA	TRBJ1-5	NA	TRBV7-3	CASSLWGTEGNQPQHF	TGTGCCAGCAGCTTATGGGGTACGGAGGGCAATCAGCCCCAGCATTTT
few	TRBJ2-7	NA	TRBV25-1	CASRPPGSYEQYF	TGTGCCAGCAGACCGCCGGGCAGCTACGAGCAGTACTTC
few	TRBJ2-7	TRBD2	TRBV7-9	CASSTGTSGSYEQYF	TGTGCCAGCAGCACCGGGACTAGCGGCTCCTACGAGCAGTACTTC
NA	TRBJ1-1	TRBD1	TRBV28	CASSRQGTGGATEAFF	TGTGCCAGCAGCCGACAGGGAACAGGGGGGGCGACTGAAGCTTTCTTT
NA	TRBJ2-1	NA	TRBV18	CASSPNGVYNEQFF	TGTGCCAGCTCACCAAACGGGGTGTACAATGAGCAGTTCTTC
NA	TRBJ2-2	NA	TRBV7-9	CASSLGDYTGELFF	TGTGCCAGCAGCTTAGGGGACTACACCGGGGAGCTGTTTTTT
NA	TRBJ1-1	TRBD1	TRBV30	CAWSRDSMNTEAFF	TGTGCCTGGAGTAGGGACAGCATGAACACTGAAGCTTTCTTT
NA	TRBJ1-1	NA	TRBV18	CASSPEQGAEAFF	TGTGCCAGCTCACCGGAACAGGGAGCCGAAGCTTTCTTT
NA	TRBJ1-1	NA	TRBV5-1	CASSPDGQNTEAFF	TGCGCCAGCAGCCCGGACGGCCAGAACACTGAAGCTTTCTTT
NA	TRBJ2-2	NA	TRBV5-1	CASSLAGTSNTGELFF	TGCGCCAGCAGCTTGGCTGGCACCTCGAACACCGGGGAGCTGTTTTTT